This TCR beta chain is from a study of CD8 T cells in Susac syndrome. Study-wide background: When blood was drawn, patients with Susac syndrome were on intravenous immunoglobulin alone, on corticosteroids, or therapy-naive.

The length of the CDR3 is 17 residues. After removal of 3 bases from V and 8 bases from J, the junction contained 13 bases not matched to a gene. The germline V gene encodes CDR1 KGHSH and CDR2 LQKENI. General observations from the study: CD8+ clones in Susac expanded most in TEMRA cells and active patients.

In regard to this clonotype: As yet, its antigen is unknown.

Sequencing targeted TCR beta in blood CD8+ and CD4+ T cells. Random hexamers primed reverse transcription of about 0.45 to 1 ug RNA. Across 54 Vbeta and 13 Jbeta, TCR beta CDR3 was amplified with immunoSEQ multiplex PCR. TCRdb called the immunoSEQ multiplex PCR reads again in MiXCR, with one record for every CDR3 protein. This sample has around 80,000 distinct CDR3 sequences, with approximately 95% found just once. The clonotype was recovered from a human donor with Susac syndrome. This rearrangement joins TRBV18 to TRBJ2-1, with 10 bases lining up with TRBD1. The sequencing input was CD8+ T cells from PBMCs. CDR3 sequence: CASSPRTPGQGSYEQFF. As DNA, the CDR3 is TGTGCCAGCTCACCTCGTACGCCGGGACAGGGGTCGTATGAGCAGTTCTTC. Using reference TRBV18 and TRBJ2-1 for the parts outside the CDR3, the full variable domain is NAGVMQNPRHLVRRRGQEARLRCSPMKGHSHVYWYRQLPEEGLKFMVYLQKENIIDESGMPKERFSAEFPKEGPSILRIQQVVRGDSAAYFCASSPRTPGQGSYEQFFGPGTRLTVL.